One sample yielded the 28 T cell receptor beta chains listed below, sequenced in a study of shared clonotypes between healthy human individuals. Naive CD8 cells, CD45RO-negative and positively selected for CCR7, excluded terminally differentiated effector memory CD45RA+ cells. Assay used: immunoSEQ multiplex PCR; TCRdb lists only in-frame clones, some missing. The repertoire holds just over 2,000,000 clones, with just under 95% as singletons. What was sequenced was naive CD8+ T cells sorted from blood. The origin of the receptors is a man aged 18 to 30 in good health.

In regard to this clone: Other DNA variants within this sample encode the same CDR3. This sequence joins TRBV4-3 and TRBJ2-3; TRBD2 matches 11 bases. This CDR3 is built from 17 residues. Losses at the gene ends were 2 bases for V and 1 base for J; bases not matched to a gene: 5. In germline, CDR1 is LGHNA, CDR2 YSLEER. The CDR3 sequence: CASSQSLAGVGTDTQYF. DNA of the CDR3: TGCGCCAGCAGCCAATCACTAGCGGGAGTTGGCACAGATACGCAGTATTTT.

This chain links TRBV19 with TRBJ1-4, with 9 bases identical to TRBD1. In germline, CDR1 is LNHDA, CDR2 SQIVND (reference sequence). This CDR3 has 22 residues. The trim removed 3 bases at V and 3 bases at J, leaving 23 bases unmatched. The CDR3 protein is CASSITGGAEFPITSPNEKLFF. The CDR3 bases are TGTGCCAGTAGTATCACAGGGGGCGCGGAATTTCCCATAACGAGCCCTAATGAAAAACTGTTTTTT.

The DNA of the CDR3 is TGTGCCAGCAGCCCGGGGGAGGGTAGCGGGAGTGGGACAGATACGCAGTATTTT. It is translated as CASSPGEGSGSGTDTQYF. This chain uses TRBV11-2 with TRBJ2-3, with TRBD2 identical over 9 bases. Germline-derived CDR1 and CDR2 are SGHAT and FQNNGV. V was pared by 5 bases and J by 3 bases, with 15 bases of the junction left unmatched. The CDR3 spans 18 residues.

Concerning this clone itself: The same CDR3 also results from other DNA sequences found in this sample. The J gene is TRBJ2-7, the V gene TRBV30; no clear D. This CDR3 comprises 13 residues. Trimming shortened V by 0 bases and J by 4 bases, and 10 bases separated the two germline ends. Germline loops: CDR1 GTSNPN, CDR2 SVGIG (reference sequence). CDR3 DNA: TGTGCCTGGAGTGTTGGGGATTCATACGAGCAGTACTTC. Its translation is CAWSVGDSYEQYF.

Comment on this clone: The identical CDR3 is also encoded by other nucleotide sequences in the sample. The chain employs TRBV27 and TRBJ1-1; the D gene is possibly TRBD1 (5 bases). Germline V lookup: CDR1 MNHEY, CDR2 SMNVEV (reference sequence). V gave up 2 bases and J gave up 5 bases, with 6 bases separating them. The CDR3 is 12 amino acids. DNA for the CDR3: TGTGCCAGCAGTTTAAGGGGAACTGAAGCTTTCTTT. Translation gives CASSLRGTEAFF.

The chain recombines TRBV7-2 with TRBJ2-1, with 15 nucleotides matching TRBD2. In germline, CDR1 is SGHTA, CDR2 FQGNSA. The CDR3 runs 16 residues. Trimming removed 5 bases from V and 5 bases from J; junction bases left unmatched: 4. The CDR3 DNA follows: TGTGCCAGCAGCCAAGGACTAGCGGGAGGGGACAATGAGCAGTTCTTC. Protein: CASSQGLAGGDNEQFF.

The V gene is TRBV27, the J gene TRBJ2-7; D unresolved. The germline V gene encodes CDR1 MNHEY and CDR2 SMNVEV (reference sequence). V was pared by 0 bases and J by 3 bases, with 9 bases between. This CDR3 has 14 residues. CDR3 coding DNA: TGTGCCAGCAGTTTATCTCGCGAATACTACGAGCAGTACTTC. It yields the protein CASSLSREYYEQYF.

The rearrangement uses TRBV4-1 and TRBJ2-7; tentatively, D is TRBD1 or TRBD2 (5 bases each). V was trimmed by 1 base and J by 2 bases, leaving 12 bases between them. There are 15 residues in the CDR3. Per germline, CDR1 MGHRA and CDR2 YSYEKL. The CDR3 sequence is CASSQGGTATYEQYF. The CDR3 DNA reads TGCGCCAGCAGCCAAGGTGGGACCGCCACCTACGAGCAGTACTTC.

The chain employs TRBV7-9 and TRBJ1-3; D ambiguous. Germline V gene sequence: CDR1 SEHNR, CDR2 FQNEAQ (reference sequence). V was cut by 5 bases and J by 4 bases, with 9 bases left in between. There are 13 residues in the CDR3. CDR3 loop: CASSLERGNTIYF. CDR3 in DNA: TGTGCCAGCAGCCTGGAACGCGGAAACACCATATATTTT.

V is TRBV27 and J is TRBJ1-2, with 8 bases lining up with TRBD1. After removal of 6 bases from V and 4 bases from J, the junction contained 4 bases not matched to a gene. Looked up from germline, CDR1 is MNHEY and CDR2 is SMNVEV (reference sequence). This CDR3 is 13 amino acids long. As DNA, the CDR3 is TGTGCCAGCAGCGCAGGGGGCTTCTATGGCTACACCTTC. Protein sequence: CASSAGGFYGYTF.

This chain links TRBV9 with TRBJ2-1, with TRBD2 matching 12 bases. Trimming cost V 0 bases and J 2 bases; bases outside gene matches: 3. This CDR3 comprises 17 residues. Germline CDR1 reads SGDLS; CDR2 reads YYNGEE. Here the CDR3 DNA reads TGTGCCAGCAGCGTAGGGAGACTAGCGGGGGCCTACAATGAGCAGTTCTTC. Its protein is CASSVGRLAGAYNEQFF.

The chain employs TRBV27 and TRBJ1-1; D gene uncertain. The CDR3 length is 14 residues. V lost 4 bases to trimming and J lost 8 bases, with 17 bases between them. Germline CDR1 MNHEY, CDR2 SMNVEV (reference sequence). CDR3 nucleotide sequence: TGTGCCAGCAGTTCAGGAACTACGGGGAGAGAAGCTTTCTTT. It encodes CASSSGTTGREAFF.

A remark on this clone: Other DNA sequences in the sample encode the same CDR3. This chain links TRBV4-1 with TRBJ2-7; the D call may be TRBD1 or TRBD2 (5 bases each). The CDR3 contains 14 residues. The V gene lost 1 base and the J gene lost 2 bases, with 9 bases spanning the gap. From germline, CDR1 is MGHRA and CDR2 YSYEKL. CDR3 in amino acids: CASSQVGDAYEQYF. CDR3 bases: TGCGCCAGCAGCCAAGTCGGGGACGCCTACGAGCAGTACTTC.

This chain links TRBV6-1 with TRBJ1-5; perhaps TRBD1 as D (5 bases). Germline V CDR1 and CDR2: MNHNS, SASEGT. The length of the CDR3 is 14 residues. V was pared by 4 bases and J by 3 bases, with 10 bases between. The CDR3 loop is CASSGWGTNQPQHF. CDR3 in DNA: TGTGCCAGCAGTGGGTGGGGGACCAATCAGCCCCAGCATTTT.

The gene calls are TRBV7-6 and TRBJ2-2; D possibly corresponds to TRBD1 (6 bases). V lost 5 bases to trimming and J lost 8 bases, with 12 bases between them. CDR3 length equals 13 residues. Germline CDR1 is SGHVS and CDR2 is FNYEAQ. The CDR3 DNA is TGTGCCAGCAGCAACAGGGCTGCTGGGGAGCTGTTTTTT. Translating it yields CASSNRAAGELFF.

The chain joins TRBV27 to TRBJ2-1; TRBD2 might be the D (6 bases). V shed 6 bases and J shed 12 bases, with 15 bases lying between them. The CDR3 contains 12 residues. Germline lookup yields CDR1 MNHEY and CDR2 SMNVEV (reference sequence). The CDR3 DNA follows: TGTGCCAGCAGCCGACCTTCCGGGGGGCAGTTCTTC. Encoded protein: CASSRPSGGQFF.

The chain joins TRBV13 to TRBJ2-1; 9 bases fit TRBD2. The V and J ends lost 1 base and 0 bases, in that order; junction bases with no gene match: 7. The CDR3 runs to 18 residues. CDR1 PRHDT and CDR2 FYEKMQ come from the germline V gene (reference sequence). CDR3 loop: CASSLALAGRSSYNEQFF. The CDR3 coding sequence is TGTGCCAGCAGCTTAGCACTAGCGGGTAGGAGCTCCTACAATGAGCAGTTCTTC. The whole variable domain, remainder taken from reference TRBV13 and TRBJ2-1, is AAGVIQSPRHLIKEKRETATLKCYPIPRHDTVYWYQQGPGQDPQFLISFYEKMQSDKGSIPDRFSAQQFSDYHSELNMSSLELGDSALYFCASSLALAGRSSYNEQFFGPGTRLTVL.

The gene calls are TRBV6-5 and TRBJ2-2; TRBD1 matches 10 bases. The V gene end was trimmed by 6 bases and the J gene end by 5 bases; junction bases not matched to a gene: 3. Germline V CDR1 and CDR2: MNHEY, SVGAGI. There are 14 residues in the CDR3. CDR3 sequence (DNA): TGTGCCAGCAGCGGGACAGGGGCAACCGGGGAGCTGTTTTTT. It specifies CASSGTGATGELFF.

This chain uses TRBV28 with TRBJ2-7; D may be TRBD2 (6 bases). The V end was cut by 3 bases, the J end by 2 bases, with 14 bases between. The CDR3 is 15 amino acids. Looked up from germline, CDR1 is MDHEN and CDR2 is SYDVKM. The CDR3 is CASSFLGGRPYEQYF. The CDR3 DNA reads as TGTGCCAGCAGTTTTCTGGGGGGACGTCCCTACGAGCAGTACTTC.

The V gene is TRBV7-8, the J gene TRBJ2-2; D ambiguous. V gave up 3 bases and J gave up 11 bases, with 7 bases separating them. The CDR3 has 11 amino acids. Germline CDR1 reads SGHVS; CDR2 reads FQNEAQ. Written as DNA, the CDR3 is TGTGCCAGCAGCTTTTCCGATGAGCTGTTTTTT. Protein: CASSFSDELFF.

This clone showed up just once. The gene calls are TRBV6-5 and TRBJ2-2; 7 bases fit TRBD2. CDR1 and CDR2 from the germline V gene are MNHEY and SVGAGI. CDR3 length: 14 amino acids. V was pared by 7 bases and J by 6 bases, with 8 bases of the junction left unmatched. The CDR3, as DNA: TGTGCCAGCAATCCTAGCGGAACCCCCGGGGAGCTGTTTTTT. Its protein is CASNPSGTPGELFF.

The gene calls are TRBV4-1 and TRBJ2-1; the D gene is possibly TRBD2 (6 bases). Germline V lookup: CDR1 MGHRA, CDR2 YSYEKL. This CDR3 is 15 amino acids long. Deletions cut 4 bases from V and 8 bases from J, with 18 bases between. The CDR3 loop is CASSLTPGGGDEQFF. The CDR3, as DNA: TGCGCCAGCAGCCTCACCCCGGGCGGCGGGGATGAGCAGTTCTTC.

The CDR3 here is CASSQRGAYNEKLFF. The CDR3 DNA sequence: TGTGCCAGCAGCCAAAGGGGGGCTTATAACGAAAAACTGTTTTTT. The rearrangement uses TRBV27 and TRBJ1-4, with D tentatively TRBD1 (6 bases). CDR1 MNHEY and CDR2 SMNVEV come from the germline V gene (reference sequence). The CDR3 extends over 15 amino acids. Deletions cut 6 bases from V and 8 bases from J, with 19 bases between.

The CDR3 spells CASSLGEGRPQHF. CDR3 in DNA: TGTGCCAGCAGCTTGGGGGAGGGGAGGCCCCAGCATTTT. The chain couples TRBV5-6 to TRBJ1-5; a weak D match, TRBD1 (5 bases). Between the trimmed V and J ends, which lost 0 bases and 9 bases, there was a span of 10 bases. The germline V gene has CDR1 SGHDT and CDR2 YYEEEE. The CDR3 sequence is 13 residues long.

The chain combines TRBV28 with TRBJ1-3; D gene uncertain. The germline V gene encodes CDR1 MDHEN and CDR2 SYDVKM. V shed 2 bases and J shed 3 bases, with 8 bases lying between them. CDR3 length equals 14 residues. CDR3 bases: TGTGCCAGCAGTTTAAGAAGGGATGGAAACACCATATATTTT. Protein: CASSLRRDGNTIYF. The entire variable domain, with the rest obtained from reference TRBV28 and TRBJ1-3, is as follows: DVKVTQSSRYLVKRTGEKVFLECVQDMDHENMFWYRQDPGLGLRLIYFSYDVKMKEKGDIPEGYSVSREKKERFSLILESASTNQTSMYLCASSLRRDGNTIYFGEGSWLTVV.

The chain combines TRBV2 with TRBJ2-7; D gene ambiguous. V lost 2 bases, J lost 5 bases, and 10 bases lay in between. This CDR3 contains 13 residues. Germline loops: CDR1 SNHLY, CDR2 FYNNEI. Here the CDR3 reads CASSERDLDEQYF. In nucleotides, the CDR3 is TGTGCCAGCAGTGAAAGGGATCTGGACGAGCAGTACTTC.

This clone appeared a single time. In the same sample, other DNA sequences code for this CDR3. The V gene is TRBV2, the J gene TRBJ2-1; TRBD2 aligns across 12 bases. This CDR3 contains 14 residues. Germline V gene data show CDR1 as SNHLY and CDR2 as FYNNEI. V lost 4 bases, J lost 7 bases, and 2 bases stayed unmatched. The chain's CDR3 is CASSVTSGGNEQFF. CDR3 nucleotide sequence: TGTGCCAGCAGTGTCACTAGCGGGGGGAATGAGCAGTTCTTC. Filled out from reference TRBV2 and TRBJ2-1, the complete variable domain reads EPEVTQTPSHQVTQMGQEVILRCVPISNHLYFYWYRQILGQKVEFLVSFYNNEISEKSEIFDDQFSVERPDGSNFTLKIRSTKLEDSAMYFCASSVTSGGNEQFFGPGTRLTVL.

The chain employs TRBV6-1 and TRBJ1-5; D is uncertain. The V end lost 3 bases, the J end lost 9 bases, and 9 bases lay between the germline ends. This CDR3 region has 12 residues. Looked up from germline, CDR1 is MNHNS and CDR2 is SASEGT. The CDR3 DNA is TGTGCCAGCAGTGAGTCAGGACCGCCCCAGCATTTT. As protein: CASSESGPPQHF.